Ten or more counts support the clone carrying this TCR beta chain. Its target is unknown. The data were taken from a study of T cells in Graves' hyperthyroidism and ophthalmopathy. Study context: At initial diagnosis, before any treatment had begun, peripheral blood was obtained. Study-wide points: It was a median 6.5 months before onset that the model predicted ophthalmopathy.

Germline CDR1 reads ENHRY; CDR2 reads SYGVKD. Trimming at V came to 0 bases and at J to 3 bases, leaving 7 bases not matched to a gene. The CDR3 sequence is 17 residues long. Criteria for exclusion of patients were uncontrolled infection, other autoimmune disease, pregnancy or lactation. Fresh peripheral blood, 7.5 to 10 ml, yielded the PBMCs. RNA transcripts yielded amplified TCR beta CDR3 regions. TCR CDR3 regions were first amplified by RT-PCR with HTBI primers. TCRdb re-derived calls from the multiplex PCR reads in MiXCR, one entry per CDR3 protein. The sample contains 250,000 to 400,000 distinct CDR3 sequences, around 13% of which appear only once.

V and J are TRBV10-3 and TRBJ1-3; TRBD1 agrees at 8 bases. The TCR comes from a woman aged 40 to 50 with Graves' ophthalmopathy. Material for sequencing was blood. DNA for the CDR3: TGTGCCATCAGTGAGTCGGCGGCAGGGGGCTATGGAAACACCATATATTTT. Residues: CAISESAAGGYGNTIYF.